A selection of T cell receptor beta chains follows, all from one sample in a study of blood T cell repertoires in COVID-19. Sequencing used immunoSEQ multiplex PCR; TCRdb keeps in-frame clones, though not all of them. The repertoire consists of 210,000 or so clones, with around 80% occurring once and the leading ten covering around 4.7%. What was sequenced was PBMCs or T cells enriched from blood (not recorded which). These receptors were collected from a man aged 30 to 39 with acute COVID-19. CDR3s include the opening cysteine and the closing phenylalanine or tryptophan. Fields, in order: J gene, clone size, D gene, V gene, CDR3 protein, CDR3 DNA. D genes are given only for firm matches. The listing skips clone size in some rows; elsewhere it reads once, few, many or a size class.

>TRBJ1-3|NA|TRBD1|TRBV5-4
CASSLKSQGGASGNTIYF
TGTGCCAGCAGCTTGAAGTCACAGGGGGGGGCCTCTGGAAACACCATATATTTT
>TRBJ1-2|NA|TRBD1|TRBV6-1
CASSGRGDRGIYGYTF
TGTGCCAGCAGTGGACGGGGGGACAGGGGGATCTATGGCTACACCTTC
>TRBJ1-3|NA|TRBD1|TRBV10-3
CAIREQGPSSGNTIYF
TGTGCCATCAGAGAACAGGGGCCGAGCTCTGGAAACACCATATATTTT
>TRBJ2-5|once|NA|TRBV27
CASSWGSRSWTQYF
TGTGCCAGCAGTTGGGGCAGCCGTTCTTGGACCCAGTACTTC
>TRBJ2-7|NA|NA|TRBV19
CASSTGPTAQYF
TGTGCCAGTAGTACCGGTCCTACCGCGCAGTACTTC
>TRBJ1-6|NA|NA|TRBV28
CASSPGGLGGSPLHF
TGTGCCAGCAGTCCTGGGGGGTTAGGAGGGTCACCCCTCCACTTT
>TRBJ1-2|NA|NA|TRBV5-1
CASSLFNTDYGYTF
TGCGCCAGCAGCTTGTTCAACACCGACTATGGCTACACCTTC
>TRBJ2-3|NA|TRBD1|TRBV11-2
CASSLDRGYIDTQYF
TGTGCCAGCAGCCTCGACAGGGGATATATAGATACGCAGTATTTT
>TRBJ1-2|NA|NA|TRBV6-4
CASSDPGAGYTF
TGTGCCAGCAGTGACCCAGGGGCTGGCTACACCTTC
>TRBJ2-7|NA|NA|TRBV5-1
CASSLDRVGQYF
TGCGCCAGCAGCTTGGACAGGGTTGGGCAGTACTTC
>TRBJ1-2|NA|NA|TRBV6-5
CASGWAVQYGYTF
TGTGCCAGCGGGTGGGCAGTACAATATGGCTACACCTTC
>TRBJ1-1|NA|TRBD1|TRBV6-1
CASSDPGVGQGSIEAFF
TGTGCCAGCAGTGATCCGGGGGTGGGACAGGGTTCGATTGAAGCTTTCTTT
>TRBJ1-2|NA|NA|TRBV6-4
CASSLSRGLGYTF
TGTGCCAGCAGTCTCTCAAGGGGACTTGGCTACACCTTC
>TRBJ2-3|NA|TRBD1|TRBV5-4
CASSLATGGSTDTQYF
TGTGCCAGCAGCTTGGCTACAGGGGGCTCGACAGATACGCAGTATTTT
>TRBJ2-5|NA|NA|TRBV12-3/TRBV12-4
CASSAGETQYF
TGTGCCAGCAGCGCGGGGGAGACCCAGTACTTC
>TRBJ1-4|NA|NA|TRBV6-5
CASSYSTVEKLFF
TGTGCCAGCAGTTATTCGACAGTAGAAAAACTGTTTTTT
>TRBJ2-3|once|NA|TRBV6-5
CASSYNEGTDTQYF
TGTGCCAGCAGTTACAACGAGGGCACAGATACGCAGTATTTT
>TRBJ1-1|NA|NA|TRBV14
CASSPGRSTEAFF
TGTGCCAGCAGCCCCGGGAGAAGCACTGAAGCTTTCTTT
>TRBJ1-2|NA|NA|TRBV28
CASRPNDRQGGYTF
TGTGCCAGCAGACCCAATGACAGGCAAGGCGGCTACACCTTC
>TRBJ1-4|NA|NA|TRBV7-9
CASSLETQGLNEKLFF
TGTGCCAGCAGCTTAGAAACCCAGGGGCTAAATGAAAAACTGTTTTTT
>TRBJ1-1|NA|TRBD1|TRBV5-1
CASSYRGGMAEAFF
TGCGCCAGCAGCTACAGGGGCGGTATGGCTGAAGCTTTCTTT